This TCR beta chain was captured in a study of cytomegalovirus exposure and HLA in healthy donors. As regards this clone: Its specificity is not known.

Though nominally healthy at sampling, donors likely had unrecorded immune exposures. Study results and limitations: TCR beta chains numbering some 160 were designated cytomegalovirus-associated. Later analysis placed DRB1 highest and HLA-C lowest in TCR association rates, which differed by HLA locus.

It was with 60 Vbeta and 13 Jbeta primers that the PCR ran. Produced via immunoSEQ multiplex PCR; TCRdb's table is partial and in-frame only. The table includes some 160,000 clones, roughly four fifths detected once. The germline gives CDR1 SGHVS, CDR2 FNYEAQ. V dropped 2 bases and J dropped 2 bases, with 18 bases sitting between them. CDR3 length: 17 residues. This TCR was sampled from a woman in her forties in good health and CMV-seronegative. Source material: PBMCs. This rearrangement joins TRBV7-6 to TRBJ1-1; a weak D match, TRBD1 (6 bases). In DNA form, the CDR3 reads TGTGCCAGCAGCTTAAAGCAGGGGTGGGGACGCAACACTGAAGCTTTCTTT. Translated, it gives CASSLKQGWGRNTEAFF.